Given below is one T cell receptor beta chain in context. The target of this receptor is not known. It has no much larger one-base neighbor in the sample; base qualities were not kept. The CDR3 has 15 amino acids, counting the end cysteine and phenylalanine. Of all the DNA, just the CDR3 is kept, 45 bases in frame from base 1. CDR1 and CDR2 are drawn from the germline V gene: MGHRA, YSYEKL. A distance of 16 bases separates the germline ends of V and J, which lose 3 bases and 5 bases respectively. This entry belongs to a study of shared clonotypes between healthy human individuals (dated by TCRdb to the early 2020s). For the wider study: The cohort included three men and a couple of women between 18 and 49 years of age. To estimate repertoire size and how much clonotype sharing occurs between individuals, the study deeply sequenced the blood TCR repertoires of 5 or 6 healthy adults. Different laboratories and diverse techniques were used to prepare libraries and sequence TCR repertoires, to increase sequencing depth and limit assay-specific biases. Each donor's leukapheresis produced roughly between about 0.8 and 8.9 billion PBMCs.

The donors were healthy, HIV-negative adults who had no recently reported acute infections or vaccinations. Every donor was a Caucasian adult living in Nashville, Tennessee, USA. For unsorted samples, 75 million to 100 million PBMCs were counted and genomic DNA was extracted with the QIAamp DNA Blood Mini kit. Blood was collected by leukapheresis, and PBMCs were isolated by Ficoll-Histopaque density gradient centrifugation and then cryopreserved in liquid nitrogen vapor phase. Results the study describes overall, beyond this receptor: Sampling was restricted to blood, and TCR repertoires in tissues likely differ from the TCR repertoires found in blood. Because the study included only a small number of donors, the genetic and exposure-history diversity represented was limited. Based on pairwise subsampling, the degree of clonotype sharing among donors was expected to be affected by sequencing depth.

Using the deep immunoSEQ assay, TCR CDR3 regions were amplified from genomic DNA by multiplex PCR. For each cell subset, the extracted genomic DNA was distributed evenly across all wells of several immunoSEQ 96-well plates, and each plate served as one replicate. For unsorted PBMC, each replicate PCR was loaded with approximately 330 ng genomic DNA, equivalent to tens of thousands of T cell genomes. Ten immunoSEQ deep assay plates were used to sequence the unsorted PBMC genomic DNA. Purified libraries were quantified with a Qubit 3.0 fluorometer, sized on a Bioanalyzer 2100, and re-quantified with the KAPA Library Quantification kit. Every immunoSEQ 96-well plate was sequenced on a dedicated single-read 150-cycle Illumina NextSeq 550 flow cell. From the authors' description of their analysis: Because the immunoSEQ output included only junctional sequences and no quality scores, the filtering could not be the same as the filtering used for full-length reads. To assign V/J genes and CDR3, sequences were annotated using PyIR, a Python wrapper for IgBLAST v1.9, with IMGT germline references. Any read was removed if the V/J assignment was weak (E-value above 1e-6), the CDR3 was missing, or the read contained stop codons, out-of-frame junctions, or ambiguous translated residues. V3J clonotypes were defined as sequences sharing the same inferred V gene, J gene, and CDR3 amino acid sequence. The percentage overlap between two repertoires was calculated by dividing the number of shared unique clonotypes by the size of the smaller repertoire. RTK rarefaction, the Chao1 estimator, and Recon v2.1 estimates of unobserved clonotypes were used to assess repertoire richness. As stored in TCRdb, this immuneACCESS dataset retains in-frame rearrangements with V and J assigned. A fraction of the clones does not appear; measured against another copy, unresolved V genes explain less than half of the discrepancy, and the remainder lacks a known reason. The V and J calls and clone size were taken over from that table, and D and trimming were inferred from the DNA. Across this sample there are under 600,000 clones, with about 75% seen only once. Approximately 12% of the sample rests with the top ten.

The chain is assembled from TRBV4-1 and TRBJ2-5; the D region possibly corresponds to TRBD2 (6 bases align). Sample: PBMCs. This sequence was found in a woman between 40 and 50 years old in good health. Some clones in this sample may be carry-over from other donors' samples. The nucleotides are TGCGCCAGCAGCCACGTTGCTCCGGGAGCGGAGACCCAGTACTTC. It is translated as CASSHVAPGAETQYF.